This T cell receptor beta chain was sequenced in a study of cytomegalovirus exposure and HLA in healthy donors. Study observations and caveats: Later on, analysis showed that most CMV-associated TCR beta chains appeared to be HLA-restricted.

Healthy donors of bone marrow made up the group. With regard to this clone: Its target is unknown.

The study ran its PCR with 60 Vbeta and 13 Jbeta primers. Repertoires were generated with immunoSEQ multiplex PCR, while TCRdb's copy carries only in-frame clones and drops some. This table has 70,000 to 95,000 clones, more than 70% appearing once. The sequence came from a man aged 18 to 35 in good health and CMV-seronegative. Sample: PBMCs.

CDR3 DNA: TGTGCCAGCAGCGTACATCCGACAGGTGGTGCCTATGGCTACACCTTC. It specifies CASSVHPTGGAYGYTF. The chain uses TRBV9 and TRBJ1-2, with D perhaps TRBD1 (6 bases). The CDR3 is 16 residues long. V lost 1 base and J lost 4, with 17 bases in between. Per the germline V gene, CDR1 is SGDLS and CDR2 is YYNGEE.